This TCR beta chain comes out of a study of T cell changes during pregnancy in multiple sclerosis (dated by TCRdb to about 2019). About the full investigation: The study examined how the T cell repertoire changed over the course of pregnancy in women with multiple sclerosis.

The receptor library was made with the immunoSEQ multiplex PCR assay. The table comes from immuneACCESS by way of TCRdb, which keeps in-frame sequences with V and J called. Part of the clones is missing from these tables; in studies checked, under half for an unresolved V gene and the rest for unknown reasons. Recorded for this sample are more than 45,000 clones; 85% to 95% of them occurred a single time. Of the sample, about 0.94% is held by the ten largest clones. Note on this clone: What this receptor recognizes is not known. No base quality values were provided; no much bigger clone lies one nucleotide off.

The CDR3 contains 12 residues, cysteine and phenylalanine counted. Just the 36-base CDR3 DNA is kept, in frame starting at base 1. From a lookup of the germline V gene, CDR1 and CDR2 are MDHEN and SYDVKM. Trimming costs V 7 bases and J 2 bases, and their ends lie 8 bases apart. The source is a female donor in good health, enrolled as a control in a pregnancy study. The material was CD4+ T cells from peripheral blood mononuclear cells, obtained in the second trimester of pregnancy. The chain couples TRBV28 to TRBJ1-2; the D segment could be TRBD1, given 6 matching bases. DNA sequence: TGTGCCAGCACAGGACAGAACTATGGCTACACCTTC. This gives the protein CASTGQNYGYTF.